This TCR beta chain was sequenced in a study of T-cell memory formation after mild COVID-19. In TCRdb, the 5' RACE reads were re-called with MiXCR into one record per CDR3 protein. The repertoire holds hundreds of thousands of distinct CDR3 sequences, with roughly 20% as singletons. The V gene's germline CDR1 is GTSNPN and CDR2 SVGIG (reference sequence). This CDR3 is 14 amino acids long. Trimming shortened V by 0 bases and J by 6 bases, and 14 bases separated the two germline ends. This rearrangement joins TRBV30 to TRBJ1-2; D is possibly TRBD1 (6 bases). The TCR sequence derives from an adult woman who had mild COVID-19 (a few samples of this study predate the infection). Cell type and time point are not known. Sequencing was performed on PBMCs or a T cell subset sorted from them (not recorded which). CDR3 sequence reads: CAWSVLGGRNGYTF. CDR3 in DNA: TGTGCCTGGAGTGTACTGGGGGGCCGGAATGGCTACACCTTC.